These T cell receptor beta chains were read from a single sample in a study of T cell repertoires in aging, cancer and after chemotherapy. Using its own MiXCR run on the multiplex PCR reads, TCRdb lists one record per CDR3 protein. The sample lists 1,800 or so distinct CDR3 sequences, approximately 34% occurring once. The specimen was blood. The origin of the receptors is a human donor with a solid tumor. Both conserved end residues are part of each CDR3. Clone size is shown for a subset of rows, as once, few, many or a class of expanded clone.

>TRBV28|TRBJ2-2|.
CASRPTAGQPNTGELFF
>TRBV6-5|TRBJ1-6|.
CASRRQRGQGANNSPLHF
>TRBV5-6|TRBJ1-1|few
CASSYQRHTEAFF
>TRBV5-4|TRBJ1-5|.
CASSLDNQPQHF
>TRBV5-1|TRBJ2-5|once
CASSQGAGGNQETQYF
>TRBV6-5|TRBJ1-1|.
CDSSSVRGLRAFF
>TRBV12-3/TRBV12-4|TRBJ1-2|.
CASSFRKRDGYTF
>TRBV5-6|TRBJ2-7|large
CASSLGQVYEQYF
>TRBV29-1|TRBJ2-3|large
CSVRPPGTFTQYF
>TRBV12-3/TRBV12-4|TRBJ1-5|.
CASSLSDQPQHF
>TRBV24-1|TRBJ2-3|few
CATSDATDGTDTQYF
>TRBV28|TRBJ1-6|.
CASTRGFYNSPLHF
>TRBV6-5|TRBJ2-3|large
CASSFGPPDTQYF
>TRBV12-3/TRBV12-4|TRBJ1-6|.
CASQATYNSPLHF